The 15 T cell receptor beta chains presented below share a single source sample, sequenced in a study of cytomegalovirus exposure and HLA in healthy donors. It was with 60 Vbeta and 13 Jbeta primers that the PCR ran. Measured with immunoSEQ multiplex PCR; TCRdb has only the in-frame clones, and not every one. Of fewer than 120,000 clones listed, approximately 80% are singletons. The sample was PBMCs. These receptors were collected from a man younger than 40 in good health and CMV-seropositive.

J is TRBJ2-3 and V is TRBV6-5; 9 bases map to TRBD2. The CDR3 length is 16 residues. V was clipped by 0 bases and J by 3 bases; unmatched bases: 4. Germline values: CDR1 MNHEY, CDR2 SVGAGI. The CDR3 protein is CASSYSRGGRTDTQYF. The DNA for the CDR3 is TGTGCCAGCAGTTACTCGCGGGGGGGCCGAACAGATACGCAGTATTTT.

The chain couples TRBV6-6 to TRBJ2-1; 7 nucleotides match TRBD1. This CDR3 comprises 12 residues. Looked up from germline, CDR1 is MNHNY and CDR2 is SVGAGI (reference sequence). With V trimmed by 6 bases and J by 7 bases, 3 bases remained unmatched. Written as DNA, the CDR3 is TGTGCCAGCAGCTTGACAGGGAATGAGCAGTTCTTC. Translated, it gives CASSLTGNEQFF.

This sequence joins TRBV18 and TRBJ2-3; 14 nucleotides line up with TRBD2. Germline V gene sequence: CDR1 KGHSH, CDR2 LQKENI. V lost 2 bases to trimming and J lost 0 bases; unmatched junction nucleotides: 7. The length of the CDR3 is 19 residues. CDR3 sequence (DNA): TGTGCCAGCTCACCAGTGACTAGCGGGGGGGCAGATAGCACAGATACGCAGTATTTT. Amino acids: CASSPVTSGGADSTDTQYF.

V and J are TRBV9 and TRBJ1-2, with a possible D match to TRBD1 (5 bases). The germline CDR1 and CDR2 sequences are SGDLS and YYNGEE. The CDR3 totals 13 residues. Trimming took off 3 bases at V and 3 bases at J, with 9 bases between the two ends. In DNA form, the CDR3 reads TGTGCCAGCAGCGCGCAGGGTGACTATGGCTACACCTTC. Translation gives CASSAQGDYGYTF.

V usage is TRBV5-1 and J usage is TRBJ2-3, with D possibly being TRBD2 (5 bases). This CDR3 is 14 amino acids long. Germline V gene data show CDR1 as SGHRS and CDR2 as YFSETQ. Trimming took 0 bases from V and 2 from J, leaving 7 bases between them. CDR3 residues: CASSLGADTDTQYF. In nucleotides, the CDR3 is TGCGCCAGCAGCTTGGGAGCGGACACAGATACGCAGTATTTT.

CDR3 amino acids: CASSQDRSYQPQHF. The CDR3 DNA reads TGTGCCAGCAGCCAGGACAGGTCATACCAGCCCCAGCATTTT. The J gene is TRBJ1-5, the V gene TRBV6-5; 7 nucleotides agree with TRBD1. Germline V gene lookup returns CDR1 MNHEY and CDR2 SVGAGI. This CDR3 has 14 amino acids. The J segment lost 7 bases and the V segment lost 6 bases, leaving 9 bases of the junction unmatched.

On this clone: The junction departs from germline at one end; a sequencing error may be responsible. The CDR3 region is CSSSSLAGGESPLHF. For the CDR3, the DNA is TGTTCCAGCAGCTCCTTGGCGGGGGGCGAGTCACCCCTCCACTTT. The chain combines TRBV7-9 with TRBJ1-6; D possibly corresponds to TRBD1 (6 bases). Germline V gene lookup returns CDR1 SEHNR and CDR2 FQNEAQ (reference sequence). The CDR3 has 15 residues.

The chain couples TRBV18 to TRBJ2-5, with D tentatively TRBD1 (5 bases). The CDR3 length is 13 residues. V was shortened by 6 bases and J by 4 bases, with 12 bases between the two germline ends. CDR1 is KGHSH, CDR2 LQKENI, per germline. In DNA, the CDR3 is TGTGCCAGCTCCCAGAAAGGGGCAGAGACCCAGTACTTC. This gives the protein CASSQKGAETQYF.

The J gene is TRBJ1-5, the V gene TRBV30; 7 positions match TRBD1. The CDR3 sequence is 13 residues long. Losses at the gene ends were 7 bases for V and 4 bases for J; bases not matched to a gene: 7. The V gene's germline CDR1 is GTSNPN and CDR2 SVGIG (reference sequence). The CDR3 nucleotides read TGTGCCTATCAACAGGGGCAGAATCAGCCCCAGCATTTT. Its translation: CAYQQGQNQPQHF.

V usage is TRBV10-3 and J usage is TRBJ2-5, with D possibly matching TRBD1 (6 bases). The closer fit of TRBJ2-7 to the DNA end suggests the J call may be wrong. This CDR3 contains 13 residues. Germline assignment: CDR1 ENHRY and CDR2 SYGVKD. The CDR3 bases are TGTGCCATCCGGGACAAGGCTACCTACGAGCAGTACTTC. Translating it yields CAIRDKATYEQYF.

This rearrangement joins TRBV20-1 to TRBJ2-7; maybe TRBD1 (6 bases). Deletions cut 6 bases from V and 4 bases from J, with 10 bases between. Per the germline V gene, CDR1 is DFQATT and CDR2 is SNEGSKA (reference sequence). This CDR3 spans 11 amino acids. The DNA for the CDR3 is TGCAGTGCCCTGGACAGTTACGAGCAGTACTTC. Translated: CSALDSYEQYF.

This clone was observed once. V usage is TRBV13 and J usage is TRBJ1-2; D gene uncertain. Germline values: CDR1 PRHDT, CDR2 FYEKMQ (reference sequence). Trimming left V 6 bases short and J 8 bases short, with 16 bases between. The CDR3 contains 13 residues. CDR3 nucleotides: TGTGCCAGCAGGCCAACCGGGAAGTTGGGCTACACCTTC. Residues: CASRPTGKLGYTF.

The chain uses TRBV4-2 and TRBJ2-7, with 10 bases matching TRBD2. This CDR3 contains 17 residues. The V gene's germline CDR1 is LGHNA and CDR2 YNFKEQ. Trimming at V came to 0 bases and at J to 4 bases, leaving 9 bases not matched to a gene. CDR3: CASSQDSGSGGAYEQYF. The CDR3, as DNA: TGTGCCAGCAGCCAAGATTCAGGAAGCGGGGGGGCTTACGAGCAGTACTTC.

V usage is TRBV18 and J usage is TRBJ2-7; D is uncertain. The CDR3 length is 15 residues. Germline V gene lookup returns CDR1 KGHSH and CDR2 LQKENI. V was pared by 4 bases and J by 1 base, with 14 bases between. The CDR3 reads CASSRGKIPSYEQYF. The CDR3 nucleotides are TGTGCCAGCTCACGTGGCAAAATTCCGTCCTACGAGCAGTACTTC.

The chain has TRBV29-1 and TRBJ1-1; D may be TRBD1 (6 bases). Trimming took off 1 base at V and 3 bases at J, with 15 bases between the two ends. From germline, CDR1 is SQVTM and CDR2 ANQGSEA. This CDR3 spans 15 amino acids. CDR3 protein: CSVEVRREGDTEAFF. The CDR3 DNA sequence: TGCAGCGTTGAAGTAAGGAGGGAGGGGGACACTGAAGCTTTCTTT.